Listed below are T cell receptor beta chains from one sample, sequenced in a study of blood T cell repertoires in COVID-19. TCRdb's copy holds only in-frame clones and misses some; the assay was immunoSEQ multiplex PCR. This sample carries about 140,000 clones, approximately 80% of them seen once, and the ten largest clones take roughly 1.5%. Sequencing was performed on peripheral blood. The receptor source for this set is a human donor in a cohort sampled during active COVID-19. The CDR3 runs from the conserved cysteine through the conserved F or W. A D gene is named only where the DNA matches it firmly. Clone size appears in some rows only: once, few, many, or a class for an expanded clone.

>-|TRBJ1-1|TRBV9|-
TGTGCCAGCAGCGATGGCTCGAACACTGAAGCTTTCTTT
CASSDGSNTEAFF
>-|TRBJ2-7|TRBV7-6|-
TGTGCCAGCAGCTTAGTTGCGGGACCCTTAAGCTCCTACGAGCAGTACTTC
CASSLVAGPLSSYEQYF
>-|TRBJ2-3|TRBV12-3/TRBV12-4|-
TGTGCCAGCAGTTCGGGATTCACAGATACGCAGTATTTT
CASSSGFTDTQYF
>-|TRBJ2-7|TRBV7-9|-
TGTGCCAGCAGCGCCGGTACTAGCTACGAGCAGTACTTC
CASSAGTSYEQYF
>-|TRBJ2-1|TRBV5-1|-
TGCGCCAGCAGGGAGTGGGGGGACTACAATGAGCAGTTCTTC
CASREWGDYNEQFF
>many|TRBJ2-1|TRBV3-1/TRBV3-2|-
TGTGCCAGCAGCCTCGGCCCGGGGTACAATGAGCAGTTCTTC
CASSLGPGYNEQFF
>-|TRBJ1-5|TRBV12-3/TRBV12-4|-
TGTGCCAGCGCGGGTATCGGCAATCAGCCCCAGCATTTT
CASAGIGNQPQHF
>-|TRBJ1-3|TRBV30|-
TGTGCCTGGAGTGTCGGTCTCCCCTCTGGAAACACCATATATTTT
CAWSVGLPSGNTIYF
>-|TRBJ1-3|TRBV5-1|TRBD1
TGCGCCAGCAGCAAGTTGTATAGACAGGGTACCTCTGGAAACACCATATATTTT
CASSKLYRQGTSGNTIYF
>-|TRBJ1-4|TRBV5-5|-
TGTGCCAGCAGCTTGGCTCCGATACGTCAGGAAAAACTGTTTTTT
CASSLAPIRQEKLFF
>-|TRBJ1-1|TRBV3-1/TRBV3-2|TRBD1
TGTGCCAGCAGCCAAGGTCCGGACAGGCGGAACACTGAAGCTTTCTTT
CASSQGPDRRNTEAFF
>-|TRBJ1-1|TRBV11-3|-
TGTGCCAGCAGCTCATCTGGGCGGGGGGGAGCTTTCTTT
CASSSSGRGGAFF
>-|TRBJ2-5|TRBV6-5|-
TGTGCCAGCAACCACCGGGGACACCTCCAAGAGACCCAGTACTTC
CASNHRGHLQETQYF
>-|TRBJ2-5|TRBV3-1/TRBV3-2|TRBD1
TGTGCCAGCAGCCAGCGAGGATACAGGGGTCAGGGAGAGACCCAGTACTTC
CASSQRGYRGQGETQYF
>-|TRBJ1-1|TRBV2|-
TGTGCCAGCAGGCCGGGATGGAGCCAAACCCCTGAAGCTTTCTTT
CASRPGWSQTPEAFF
>-|TRBJ2-1|TRBV6-6|TRBD2
TGTGCCAGCAGCCTCGGACTAGCAGGATACAATGAGCAGTTCTTC
CASSLGLAGYNEQFF
>-|TRBJ1-6|TRBV6-6|-
TGTGCCAGCAGTTATCGGGGGAATTCACCCCTCCACTTT
CASSYRGNSPLHF
>-|TRBJ2-7|TRBV6-2/TRBV6-3|TRBD1
TGTGCCAGCAGCCTAGGTGGGACAGCAAGACACGAGCAGTACTTC
CASSLGGTARHEQYF
>-|TRBJ2-3|TRBV4-2|TRBD2
TGTGCCAGCAGCCAAGACGGGAGGGAGGGTACGCAGTATTTT
CASSQDGREGTQYF
>-|TRBJ2-7|TRBV7-8|-
TGTGCCAGCAGCTTAGATTTCGGCTACGAGCAGTACTTC
CASSLDFGYEQYF